What follows are 5 T cell receptor beta chains derived from one specimen sequenced in a study of blood T cell repertoires in COVID-19 (dated by TCRdb to about 2020). The library relied on the immunoSEQ multiplex PCR assay. TCRdb provides this immuneACCESS table in a form limited to in-frame rearrangements. Some clones are lacking; in checked studies, under half of them reflect an unresolved V gene, and why the rest are absent is not known. The sample profile shows around 300,000 clones; 89% of them were found once. Just under 9.5% of the sample is held by the ten biggest clonotypes. Specimen: PBMCs or T cells enriched from blood (not recorded which). The receptors originated from a woman aged 25 to 39 who had recovered from COVID-19.

A remark on this clone: The sample carries other DNA sequences with the same CDR3. The gene calls are TRBV9 and TRBJ2-7; D may be TRBD1 (5 bases). V lost 0 bases and J 2 bases, leaving 6 bases between the germline ends. The CDR3 has 13 residues. Germline loops: CDR1 SGDLS, CDR2 YYNGEE. In DNA form, the CDR3 reads TGTGCCAGCAGCGTAGGACAGACCTACGAGCAGTACTTC. Translated, it gives CASSVGQTYEQYF.

The chain recombines TRBV2 with TRBJ2-1, with 8 positions matching TRBD1. Trimming cost V 2 bases and J 10 bases; bases outside gene matches: 4. The V gene's germline CDR1 is SNHLY and CDR2 FYNNEI. CDR3 length: 13 residues. The CDR3 DNA sequence: TGTGCCAGCAGTGAAATGGGACAGGAAGAGCAGTTCTTC. Amino acids: CASSEMGQEEQFF. Together with reference TRBV2 and TRBJ2-1, the CDR3 gives the full variable domain: EPEVTQTPSHQVTQMGQEVILRCVPISNHLYFYWYRQILGQKVEFLVSFYNNEISEKSEIFDDQFSVERPDGSNFTLKIRSTKLEDSAMYFCASSEMGQEEQFFGPGTRLTVL.

The chain employs TRBV7-9 and TRBJ1-2; D unclear. V lost 1 base, J lost 4 bases, and 10 bases lay in between. The CDR3 runs to 14 residues. Germline CDR1 reads SEHNR; CDR2 reads FQNEAQ (reference sequence). The CDR3 sequence: CASSLEQQSYGYTF. Here the CDR3 DNA reads TGTGCCAGCAGCTTAGAACAGCAGTCCTATGGCTACACCTTC.

The J gene is TRBJ2-7, the V gene TRBV27; 9 bases are a match to TRBD2. V lost 2 bases to trimming and J lost 10 bases; unmatched junction nucleotides: 9. Germline assignment: CDR1 MNHEY and CDR2 SMNVEV (reference sequence). This CDR3 is built from 14 residues. The CDR3 is CASSLLASGKGQYF. The CDR3 DNA reads TGTGCCAGCAGTTTACTGGCTAGCGGGAAGGGTCAGTACTTC.

There are a few counts of this clone. V usage is TRBV30 and J usage is TRBJ1-2; D uncertain. The CDR3 is 14 residues long. Germline CDR1 is GTSNPN and CDR2 is SVGIG (reference sequence). V shed 8 bases and J shed 3 bases, with 19 bases lying between them. The CDR3 reads CAQNTKTYDYGYTF. DNA of the CDR3: TGTGCCCAAAACACTAAAACATACGACTATGGCTACACCTTC.